This T cell receptor beta chain originates from a study of OX40 agonist ivuxolimab in advanced cancers. The overall study: People in dose escalation had one of these cancers: hepatocellular carcinoma, melanoma, renal cell or head and neck cancer. Study-level results: Certain nonresponding patients likewise had low normalized T-cell clonal expansion. Expanded peripheral T cells had an undetermined antigen specificity. Both blood CD4+ and CD8+ T cells showed clonal growth by week 6 at 0.1 to 3.0 mg/kg.

TCRdb's copy holds only in-frame clones and misses some; the assay was immunoSEQ multiplex PCR. The sample lists roughly 41,000 clones; around nine tenths were seen once. This clone was found once. Its specificity is not known. CDR1 MNHNS and CDR2 SASEGT come from the germline V gene. The V segment lost 0 bases and the J segment 3 bases; nucleotides outside the gene matches: 2. The CDR3 is made up of 14 amino acids. The sequenced sample was CD4+ or CD8+ T cells sorted from blood, obtained in a trial of the OX40 agonist ivuxolimab. The rearrangement links TRBV6-1 to TRBJ2-7; 7 bases match TRBD1. The sequence was collected from an adult with an advanced solid tumor such as melanoma, head and neck, liver or kidney cancer. The CDR3 reads CASSEAPGGYEQYF. In DNA form, the CDR3 reads TGTGCCAGCAGTGAAGCGCCAGGGGGCTACGAGCAGTACTTC.